Listed below are T cell receptor beta chains from one sample, sequenced in a study of T cell clones after liver transplantation. TCRdb's copy holds only in-frame clones and misses some; the assay was immunoSEQ multiplex PCR. The repertoire has 40,000 to 65,000 clones, around 84% of them found once; the top ten carry roughly 8.1%. The sample here was CD4+ T cells from blood, taken before liver transplant. The receptor set was obtained from a human donor who received a liver transplant. CDR3s include the opening cysteine and the closing phenylalanine or tryptophan. D genes are given only for firm matches. Size is omitted from some rows. Given values are once, few, many or a class for expanded clones.

NA	TRBV7-2	TRBJ2-3	NA	CASSDRYTQYF	TGTGCCAGCAGCGATAGATATACGCAGTATTTT
NA	TRBV4-3	TRBJ2-3	TRBD2	CASSEGVAGTSGRTDTQYF	TGCGCCAGCAGCGAGGGGGTGGCAGGGACTAGCGGCCGCACAGATACGCAGTATTTT
NA	TRBV7-3	TRBJ1-1	NA	CASSSQGSTEAFF	TGTGCCAGCAGCTCTCAGGGGAGCACTGAAGCTTTCTTT
NA	TRBV19	TRBJ2-7	TRBD1	CASIRDRAYEQYF	TGTGCCAGTATCCGGGACAGGGCCTACGAGCAGTACTTC
NA	TRBV5-4	TRBJ2-2	TRBD1	CASSSGTGAPGGELFF	TGTGCCAGCAGCTCCGGGACAGGGGCCCCAGGCGGGGAGCTGTTTTTT
NA	TRBV28	TRBJ2-3	NA	CASSPQVGDAEYF	TGTGCCAGCAGCCCTCAAGTTGGGGACGCGGAGTATTTT
once	TRBV15	TRBJ2-5	NA	CATSILGETQYF	TGTGCCACCAGCATCCTAGGCGAGACCCAGTACTTC
NA	TRBV7-8	TRBJ2-5	TRBD2	CASSSGPLLAGVGETQYF	TGTGCCAGCAGCTCGGGACCCCTACTAGCGGGAGTGGGAGAGACCCAGTACTTC
NA	TRBV5-1	TRBJ2-7	NA	CASSLDPGLSYEQYF	TGCGCCAGCAGCTTGGATCCCGGGCTTTCCTACGAGCAGTACTTC
NA	TRBV6-1	TRBJ1-3	TRBD1	CASRPQGLSGNTIYF	TGTGCCAGCAGGCCACAGGGGCTCTCTGGAAACACCATATATTTT
NA	TRBV29-1	TRBJ2-2	NA	CSVDLRTNTGELFF	TGCAGCGTTGATTTACGGACAAACACCGGGGAGCTGTTTTTT
NA	TRBV9	TRBJ1-6	NA	CASSVEAGAGSPLHF	TGTGCCAGCAGCGTAGAGGCGGGGGCCGGTTCACCCCTCCACTTT
NA	TRBV18	TRBJ2-4	NA	CASRLGEEGNIQYF	TGTGCCAGCCGCCTAGGGGAAGAAGGAAACATTCAGTACTTC
NA	TRBV5-1	TRBJ2-7	NA	CASRPFWGPSGEQYF	TGCGCCAGCAGACCATTCTGGGGGCCCTCAGGCGAGCAGTACTTC
few	TRBV4-1	TRBJ1-2	NA	CASSQDPTGLYGYTF	TGCGCCAGCAGCCAAGACCCGACAGGACTCTATGGCTACACCTTC
NA	TRBV15	TRBJ2-1	TRBD1	CATSYRGPGEQFF	TGTGCCACCAGCTACAGGGGACCCGGTGAGCAGTTCTTC
NA	TRBV15	TRBJ2-5	NA	CATSRGSQNKAETQYF	TGTGCCACCAGCAGAGGATCGCAAAATAAAGCTGAGACCCAGTACTTC
NA	TRBV18	TRBJ1-1	NA	CASSPGEGEAFF	TGTGCCAGCTCACCTGGGGAGGGTGAAGCTTTCTTT